This paragraph covers one T cell receptor beta chain sequence. Antigen: not known. This entry belongs to a study of T cell repertoires in cytomegalovirus infection. As for the study in general: Recently identified HLA-C-restricted CMV epitopes were among the peptides used. CMV infection plus the matching HLA type was flagged by public TCR beta signatures. Whole-study results and caveats: Dominant in the ex vivo response were TCR beta clonotypes restricted by HLA-C and specific for CMV. Public TCR beta family frequency separated CMV-and-HLA carriers, including in an independent cohort.

A single record per CDR3 protein comes from TCRdb applying MiXCR to the reads. This table has 700,000 to 950,000 distinct CDR3 sequences, 32% appearing once. The germline V gene has CDR1 SQVTM and CDR2 ANQGSEA. The CDR3 is 16 residues long. Trimming left V 3 bases short and J 3 bases short, with 17 bases between. The receptor was isolated from a human donor in good health (CMV status not recorded). Some clones in this sample may be carry-over from other donors' samples. This specimen was cultured CD8+ T cells from PBMCs, taken from culture after CMV antigen stimulation. The gene calls are TRBV29-1 and TRBJ2-2; no clear D. CDR3 residues: CSVEADSSPYTGELFF. For the CDR3, the DNA is TGCAGCGTTGAGGCCGACTCTTCCCCCTACACCGGGGAGCTGTTTTTT.